This paragraph reports one T cell receptor beta chain. A read error may explain this, as a much larger clone is one base away. As the CDR3 is not closed by the conserved phenylalanine or tryptophan, this likely results from a read error. This specimen belongs to a study of CD8+CD57+ T cells in acquired aplastic anemia. Whole-study context: Sorted CD4+ and CD8+ cells yielded DNA averaging roughly 3.3 ug. Sequencing produced an average of about 10.8 million reads per healthy donor for CD4+ cells.

V dropped 1 base and J dropped 1 base, with 20 bases sitting between them. Germline V gene lookup returns CDR1 LGHNA and CDR2 YNFKEQ. This CDR3 contains 20 residues. TCR beta VDJ and CDR3 were profiled, and genomic DNA was the template. TCRdb re-analysed the reads in MiXCR, keeping a single row per CDR3 protein. The sample shows under 75,000 distinct CDR3 sequences, around half of them seen only once. The genes are TRBV4-2 and TRBJ2-6, with D perhaps matching TRBD2 (6 bases). The sequence came from a human donor in good health, serving as a control. Sequenced material: sorted CD4+, CD8+, or CD8+CD57+ T cells (not recorded which) from PBMCs. As DNA, the CDR3 is TGTGCCAGCAGCCAAGTTCTGATGGAGGGACTGCCATCTGGGGCCAACGTCCTGACTCTC. Translating it yields CASSQVLMEGLPSGANVLTL.